This TCR beta chain appears in the sequencing data of a study of OX40 agonist ivuxolimab in advanced cancers. The wider study: A partial response was reached by three patients: one with hepatocellular carcinoma and two with cutaneous melanoma. Study-wide results and caveats: Normalized expansion of T-cell clones was also low for some nonresponders.

Some clones are missing from TCRdb's copy, which holds only in-frame ones; the method was immunoSEQ multiplex PCR. The table has about 20,000 clones, 83% seen once; the top ten hold about an eighth. After removal of 7 bases from V and 4 bases from J, the junction contained 20 bases not matched to a gene. Germline V gene data show CDR1 as SGHDT and CDR2 as YYEEEE. There are 18 residues in the CDR3. A remark on this clone: Its antigen is still unknown.

The TCR was taken from an adult with an advanced solid tumor such as melanoma, head and neck, liver or kidney cancer. This rearrangement joins TRBV5-6 to TRBJ1-2; 9 bases align to TRBD1. The sample here was CD4+ or CD8+ T cells sorted from blood, taken in a trial of the OX40 agonist ivuxolimab. The CDR3 region has the DNA TGTGCCAGCGCCTCACAGTTGGCGGGACAGGGAAAGATCTATGGCTACACCTTC. Translating it yields CASASQLAGQGKIYGYTF. The full variable domain, rest sourced from reference TRBV5-6 and TRBJ1-2, is DAGVTQSPTHLIKTRGQQVTLRCSPKSGHDTVSWYQQALGQGPQFIFQYYEEEERQRGNFPDRFSGHQFPNYSSELNVNALLLGDSALYLCASASQLAGQGKIYGYTFGSGTRLTVV.